The next 24 T cell receptor beta chains were all read from a single sample in a study of T cell responses to AZD1222 COVID-19 vaccine. TCRdb's table, derived via immunoSEQ multiplex PCR, lists solely in-frame clones and lacks some. The table has roughly 200,000 clones, just under 95% seen once; the top ten hold under 1.1%. This specimen consisted of peripheral blood, obtained 28 days after the second dose of the MenACWY control vaccine. The origin of the receptors is an adult who received the MenACWY meningococcal vaccine as a control.

A remark on this clone: The sample contains more than one DNA sequence encoding this CDR3. The rearrangement links TRBV30 to TRBJ1-3, with D hard to call. CDR3 length equals 13 residues. With 0 bases removed from V and 1 base from J, the gap between germline ends came to 4 bases. The germline V gene has CDR1 GTSNPN and CDR2 SVGIG (reference sequence). CDR3 sequence: CAWSVGSGNTIYF. The CDR3 DNA sequence: TGTGCCTGGAGTGTAGGATCTGGAAACACCATATATTTT.

The chain employs TRBV6-5 and TRBJ2-2; no reliable D call. This CDR3 region has 13 residues. Germline V gene sequence: CDR1 MNHEY, CDR2 SVGAGI. V lost 1 base and J lost 4, with 4 bases in between. The CDR3 DNA is TGTGCCAGCAGTTACTTTGGCACCGGGGAGCTGTTTTTT. This sequence encodes CASSYFGTGELFF.

The genes are TRBV28 and TRBJ1-2; weak D call: TRBD1 (6 bases). Germline values: CDR1 MDHEN, CDR2 SYDVKM. The CDR3 is 15 residues long. Trimming pared 4 bases from V and 1 base from J, leaving 13 bases between. This CDR3 is CASSSGQKNNYGYTF. CDR3 coding DNA: TGTGCCAGCAGTTCCGGACAGAAAAATAACTATGGCTACACCTTC.

The rearrangement joins TRBV28 to TRBJ2-2; 8 nucleotides match TRBD1. CDR1 and CDR2 (germline): MDHEN, SYDVKM. The CDR3 is 15 amino acids. V lost 4 bases to trimming and J lost 7 bases; unmatched junction nucleotides: 8. CDR3 DNA sequence: TGTGCCAGCAGTTCGGGACAGGTTAGAAGCGGGGAGCTGTTTTTT. As protein: CASSSGQVRSGELFF.

This clone has only one observation. The genes are TRBV2 and TRBJ2-2; tentatively, D is TRBD1 (6 bases). Per germline, CDR1 SNHLY and CDR2 FYNNEI. This CDR3 has 14 residues. The V and J ends lost 7 bases and 4 bases respectively, with 13 bases between them. This chain's CDR3 is CASTRDISTGELFF. In DNA form, the CDR3 reads TGTGCCAGCACCAGGGACATATCCACCGGGGAGCTGTTTTTT.

The chain has TRBV5-5 and TRBJ1-3; 9 bases line up with TRBD1. J gave up 3 bases and V 3 bases, and 7 bases lay outside the gene matches. CDR3 size: 16 residues. Germline CDR1 SGHKS, CDR2 YYEKEE (reference sequence). The CDR3 sequence: CASSSAATGGGNTIYF. The CDR3, as DNA: TGTGCCAGCAGCTCTGCTGCGACAGGGGGTGGAAACACCATATATTTT. The whole variable domain, filled in from reference TRBV5-5 and TRBJ1-3, reads DAGVTQSPTHLIKTRGQQVTLRCSPISGHKSVSWYQQVLGQGPQFIFQYYEKEERGRGNFPDRFSARQFPNYSSELNVNALLLGDSALYLCASSSAATGGGNTIYFGEGSWLTVV.

This sequence joins TRBV28 and TRBJ2-7, with TRBD1 matching over 8 bases. There are 12 residues in the CDR3. Trimming removed 9 bases from V and 4 bases from J; junction bases left unmatched: 5. CDR1 and CDR2 (germline): MDHEN, SYDVKM. The CDR3 region is CASRDRIYEQYF. In nucleotides, the CDR3 is TGTGCCAGTAGGGACAGGATATACGAGCAGTACTTC.

The rearrangement joins TRBV10-2 to TRBJ1-3; D remains unclear. This CDR3 comprises 17 residues. Trimming shortened V by 0 bases and J by 0 bases, and 12 bases separated the two germline ends. CDR1 is WSHSY, CDR2 SAAADI, per germline. The CDR3 region is CASSESYGGFSGNTIYF. For the CDR3, the DNA is TGCGCCAGCAGTGAGTCGTACGGCGGCTTCTCTGGAAACACCATATATTTT.

The chain is built from TRBV18 and TRBJ1-1; D is ambiguous. V lost 3 bases and J 1 base, leaving 9 bases between the germline ends. The CDR3 sequence is 14 residues long. Germline V lookup: CDR1 KGHSH, CDR2 LQKENI. The CDR3 region is CASSPEHTNTEAFF. The CDR3 DNA sequence: TGTGCCAGCTCACCCGAACACACGAACACTGAAGCTTTCTTT. The entire variable domain, with the rest obtained from reference TRBV18 and TRBJ1-1, is as follows: NAGVMQNPRHLVRRRGQEARLRCSPMKGHSHVYWYRQLPEEGLKFMVYLQKENIIDESGMPKERFSAEFPKEGPSILRIQQVVRGDSAAYFCASSPEHTNTEAFFGQGTRLTVV.

The rearrangement uses TRBV12-3 or TRBV12-4 and TRBJ1-1; D remains unclear. Trimming removed 0 bases at V and 10 bases at J, with 12 bases between. The length of the CDR3 is 13 residues. The CDR3 sequence is CASSLAEAEGAFF. In nucleotides, the CDR3 is TGTGCCAGCAGTTTAGCGGAGGCCGAAGGAGCTTTCTTT.

The genes are TRBV7-9 and TRBJ1-3; the match to TRBD1 covers 7 bases. CDR3 length equals 16 residues. In germline, CDR1 is SEHNR, CDR2 FQNEAQ (reference sequence). The V segment lost 4 bases and the J segment 0 bases; nucleotides outside the gene matches: 6. CDR3 in amino acids: CASSSQGVLSGNTIYF. CDR3 DNA: TGTGCCAGCAGCTCTCAGGGGGTCCTCTCTGGAAACACCATATATTTT.

V usage is TRBV5-1 and J usage is TRBJ1-5, with D possibly being TRBD1 (5 bases). V gave up 3 bases and J gave up 1 base, with 17 bases separating them. Germline CDR1 reads SGHRS; CDR2 reads YFSETQ. This CDR3 spans 17 amino acids. The CDR3 DNA reads as TGCGCCAGCAGCTATGGCCCCTCGGACATCAGCAATCAGCCCCAGCATTTT. This encodes CASSYGPSDISNQPQHF.

The chain carries TRBV19 and TRBJ2-6, with TRBD1 matching 12 bases. Germline V gives CDR1 LNHDA, CDR2 SQIVND (reference sequence). CDR3 length equals 17 residues. V dropped 4 bases and J dropped 4; count of bases not matched to a gene: 5. CDR3 amino acids: CASSTGQGAIGANVLTF. CDR3 nucleotide sequence: TGTGCCAGTAGTACGGGACAGGGGGCAATCGGGGCCAACGTCCTGACTTTC.

CDR3 sequence reads: CASSVDLGGQGGYTF. The CDR3 DNA reads TGTGCCAGCAGCGTAGATCTCGGAGGCCAGGGCGGCTACACCTTC. The rearrangement links TRBV9 to TRBJ1-2, with a possible D match to TRBD1 (5 bases). This CDR3 is 15 amino acids long. Germline assignment: CDR1 SGDLS and CDR2 YYNGEE. The germline V and J ends were trimmed by 0 bases and 8 bases, with 17 bases remaining between them. Full variable domain (outside the CDR3, taken from reference TRBV9 and TRBJ1-2): DSGVTQTPKHLITATGQRVTLRCSPRSGDLSVYWYQQSLDQGLQFLIQYYNGEERAKGNILERFSAQQFPDLHSELNLSSLELGDSALYFCASSVDLGGQGGYTFGSGTRLTVV.

The chain recombines TRBV28 with TRBJ1-2; a weak D match, TRBD1 (6 bases). V lost 7 bases and J lost 8, with 20 bases in between. The length of the CDR3 is 14 residues. Germline CDR1 and CDR2: MDHEN and SYDVKM. This CDR3 reads CASKGGSGGQGYTF. The CDR3 nucleotides are TGTGCCAGCAAAGGGGGGAGCGGAGGGCAGGGCTACACCTTC.

The CDR3 nucleotides read TGTGCCAGCAGCGTCCGGGGGGCCCACGAGCAGTACTTC. Its protein is CASSVRGAHEQYF. The genes are TRBV5-4 and TRBJ2-7; tentatively, D is TRBD2 (7 bases). Per the germline V gene, CDR1 is SGHNT and CDR2 is YYREEE (reference sequence). V was trimmed by 4 bases and J by 5 bases, leaving 13 bases between them. This CDR3 is built from 13 residues.

This chain connects TRBV9 to TRBJ1-2; D gene ambiguous. V was clipped by 3 bases and J by 8 bases, with 11 bases between them. CDR1 and CDR2 (germline): SGDLS, YYNGEE. This CDR3 contains 12 residues. CDR3 in DNA: TGTGCCAGCAGCGGCACGCGGTTAGGCTACACCTTC. Amino acids: CASSGTRLGYTF.

This chain joins TRBV3-1 (or the pseudogene TRBV3-2) and TRBJ1-2, with 7 bases aligning to TRBD1. The germline V gene has CDR1 LGHDT and CDR2 YNNKEL (reference sequence). This CDR3 is built from 14 residues. With 4 bases clipped from V and 6 bases from J, the junction kept 8 bases outside the gene matches. This chain's CDR3 is CASSPRQGRHGYTF. As DNA, the CDR3 is TGTGCCAGCAGCCCCCGACAGGGAAGGCATGGCTACACCTTC.

V gene TRBV5-4 combines with J gene TRBJ1-1; D is uncertain. CDR1 and CDR2 from the germline V gene are SGHNT and YYREEE (reference sequence). Trimming removed 3 bases from V and 1 base from J, with 7 bases in between. This CDR3 is 13 amino acids long. In DNA, the CDR3 is TGTGCCAGCAGCTACGCAGGGAACACTGAAGCTTTCTTT. It is translated as CASSYAGNTEAFF.

The V gene is TRBV3-1 (or the pseudogene TRBV3-2), the J gene TRBJ2-3, with TRBD2 matching 12 bases. V shed 4 bases and J 4 bases; nucleotides not matched to a gene: 6. The V gene's germline CDR1 is LGHDT and CDR2 YNNKEL (reference sequence). The CDR3 is made up of 16 amino acids. CDR3 protein: CASSPTSGGSADTQYF. CDR3 coding DNA: TGTGCCAGCAGCCCGACTAGCGGGGGATCGGCAGATACGCAGTATTTT.

V is TRBV7-2 and J is TRBJ1-6, with TRBD1 matching over 8 bases. Germline loops: CDR1 SGHTA, CDR2 FQGNSA. There are 16 residues in the CDR3. V shed 5 bases, J shed 7 bases, and the junction held 10 bases outside the gene matches. Here the CDR3 DNA reads TGTGCCAGCAGCGGGGGGACAGGCGGCGGAAATTCACCCCTCCACTTT. Protein product: CASSGGTGGGNSPLHF.

The rearrangement links TRBV7-2 to TRBJ2-7, with unresolved D. Trimming took off 1 base at V and 2 bases at J, with 12 bases between the two ends. CDR3 length: 15 amino acids. Germline loops: CDR1 SGHTA, CDR2 FQGNSA. The CDR3, as DNA: TGTGCCAGCAGCTTAGATGATAGCCCTCCCTACGAGCAGTACTTC. Translating it yields CASSLDDSPPYEQYF.

V and J are TRBV5-1 and TRBJ1-2, with 7 bases fitting TRBD1. This CDR3 is built from 14 residues. Germline loops: CDR1 SGHRS, CDR2 YFSETQ. The V gene end was trimmed by 6 bases and the J gene end by 4 bases; junction bases not matched to a gene: 9. CDR3 region: CASTIGGGGYGYTF. CDR3 DNA sequence: TGCGCCAGCACGATAGGGGGCGGGGGCTATGGCTACACCTTC.

The V and J genes are TRBV27 and TRBJ1-5, with D hard to call. The CDR3 is made up of 14 amino acids. V was trimmed by 2 bases and J by 6 bases, leaving 11 bases between them. Germline CDR1 reads MNHEY; CDR2 reads SMNVEV (reference sequence). In DNA form, the CDR3 reads TGTGCCAGCAGTTTAGTGGGTTGGAGTCAGCCCCAGCATTTT. Protein product: CASSLVGWSQPQHF.